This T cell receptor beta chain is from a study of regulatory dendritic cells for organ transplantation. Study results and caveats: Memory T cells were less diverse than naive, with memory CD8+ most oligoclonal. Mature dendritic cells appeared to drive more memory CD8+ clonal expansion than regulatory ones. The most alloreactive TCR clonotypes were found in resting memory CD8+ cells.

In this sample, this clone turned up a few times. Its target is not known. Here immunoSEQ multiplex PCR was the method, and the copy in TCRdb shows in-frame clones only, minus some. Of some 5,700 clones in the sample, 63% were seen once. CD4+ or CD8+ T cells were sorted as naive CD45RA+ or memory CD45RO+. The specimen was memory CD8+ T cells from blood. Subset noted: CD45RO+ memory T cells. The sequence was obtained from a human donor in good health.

CDR3 sequence: CASSPFGHNRDYGYTF. The CDR3 region has the DNA TGTGCCAGCAGCCCCTTTGGACACAACAGAGACTATGGCTACACCTTC. The chain joins TRBV7-8 to TRBJ1-2; perhaps TRBD1 as D (5 bases). The CDR3 totals 16 residues. V dropped 5 bases and J dropped 3 bases, with 19 bases sitting between them. CDR1 is SGHVS, CDR2 FQNEAQ, per germline.